This TCR beta chain was identified during a study of shared clonotypes between healthy human individuals. Study-level information: Contributing individuals were two females and three males aged 18 to 49. Points from the study as a whole: Memory subsets generally showed smaller estimated richness than naive subsets did.

With respect to this clone: What it binds is unknown.

The germline gives CDR1 MDHEN, CDR2 SYDVKM. This CDR3 is built from 11 residues. Deletions cut 5 bases from V and 7 bases from J, with 9 bases between. At a deep level, the assay was run. Produced via immunoSEQ multiplex PCR; TCRdb's table is partial and in-frame only. The sample lists more than 2 million clones; roughly 95% were seen once. Naive-designated CD8 cells lacked CD45RO, were positively enriched for CCR7, and omitted terminally differentiated effector memory CD45RA+ cells. All participating donors were Caucasian adults from Nashville, Tennessee. This chain links TRBV28 with TRBJ2-7; no firm D call. The TCR sequence derives from a young man in good health. Some clones in this sample may be carry-over from other donors' samples. Sequenced input: naive CD8+ T cells from PBMCs. The CDR3 here is CASSELQEQYF. The CDR3 DNA reads TGTGCCAGCAGTGAACTCCAGGAGCAGTACTTC.